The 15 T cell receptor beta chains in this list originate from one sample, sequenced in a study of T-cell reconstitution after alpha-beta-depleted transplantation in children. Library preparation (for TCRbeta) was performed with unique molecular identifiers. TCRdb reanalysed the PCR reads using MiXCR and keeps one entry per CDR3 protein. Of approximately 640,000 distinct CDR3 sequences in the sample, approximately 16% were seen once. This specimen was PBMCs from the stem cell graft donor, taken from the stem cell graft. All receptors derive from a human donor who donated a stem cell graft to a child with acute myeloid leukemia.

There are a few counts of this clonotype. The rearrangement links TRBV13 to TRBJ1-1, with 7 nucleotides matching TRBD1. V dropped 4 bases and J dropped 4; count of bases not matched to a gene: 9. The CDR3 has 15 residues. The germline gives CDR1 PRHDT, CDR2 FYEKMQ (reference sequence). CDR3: CASSSTGLGGTEAFF. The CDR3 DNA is TGTGCCAGCAGCTCGACAGGGCTGGGCGGCACTGAAGCTTTCTTT.

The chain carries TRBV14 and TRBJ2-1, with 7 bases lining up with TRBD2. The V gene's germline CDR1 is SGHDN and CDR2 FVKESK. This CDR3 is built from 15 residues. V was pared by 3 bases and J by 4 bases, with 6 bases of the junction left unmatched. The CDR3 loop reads CASSQVRGVYNEQFF. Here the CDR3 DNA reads TGTGCCAGCAGCCAGGTCCGGGGGGTATACAATGAGCAGTTCTTC.

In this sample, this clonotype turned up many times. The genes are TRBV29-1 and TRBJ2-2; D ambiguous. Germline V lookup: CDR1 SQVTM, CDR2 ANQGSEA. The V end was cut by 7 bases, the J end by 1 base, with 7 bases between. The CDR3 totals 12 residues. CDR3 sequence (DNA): TGCAGCGCGGGCCAGAACACCGGGGAGCTGTTTTTT. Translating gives CSAGQNTGELFF.

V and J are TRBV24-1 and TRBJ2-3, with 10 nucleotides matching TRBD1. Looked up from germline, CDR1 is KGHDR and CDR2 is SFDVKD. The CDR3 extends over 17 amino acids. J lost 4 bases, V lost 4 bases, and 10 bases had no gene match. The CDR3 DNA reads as TGTGCCACCAGTGACCATCGGGGGACAGGGGCCCCAGATACGCAGTATTTT. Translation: CATSDHRGTGAPDTQYF.

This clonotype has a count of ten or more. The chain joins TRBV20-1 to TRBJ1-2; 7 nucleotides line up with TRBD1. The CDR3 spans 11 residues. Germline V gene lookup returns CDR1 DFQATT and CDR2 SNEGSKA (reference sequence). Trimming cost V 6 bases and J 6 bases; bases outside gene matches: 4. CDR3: CSARGQHGYTF. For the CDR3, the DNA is TGCAGTGCCAGGGGACAGCATGGCTACACCTTC.

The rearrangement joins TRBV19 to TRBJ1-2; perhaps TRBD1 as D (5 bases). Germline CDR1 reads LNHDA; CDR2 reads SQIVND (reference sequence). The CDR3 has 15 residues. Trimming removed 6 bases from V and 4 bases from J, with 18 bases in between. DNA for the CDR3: TGTGCCAGTAGCCTCCCGCAGGGACTTCCCTATGGCTACACCTTC. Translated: CASSLPQGLPYGYTF.

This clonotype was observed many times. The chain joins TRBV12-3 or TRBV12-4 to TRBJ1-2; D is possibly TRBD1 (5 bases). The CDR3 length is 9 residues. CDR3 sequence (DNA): TGTGTTGCTGGGGGTCGGTACACCTTC. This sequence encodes CVAGGRYTF.

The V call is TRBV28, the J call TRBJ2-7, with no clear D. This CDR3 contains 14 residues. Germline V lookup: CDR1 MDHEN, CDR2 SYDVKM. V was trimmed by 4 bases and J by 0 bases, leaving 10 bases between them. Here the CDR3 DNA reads TGTGCCAGCAGTTGGGGTGACCACTCCTACGAGCAGTACGTC. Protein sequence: CASSWGDHSYEQYV.

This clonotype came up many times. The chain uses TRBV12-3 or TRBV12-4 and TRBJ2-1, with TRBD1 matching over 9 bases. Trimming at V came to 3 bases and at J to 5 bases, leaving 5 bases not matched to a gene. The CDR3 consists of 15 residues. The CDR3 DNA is TGTGCCAGCAGTTTTACGGGACAGGGTGACAATGAGCAGTTCTTC. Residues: CASSFTGQGDNEQFF.

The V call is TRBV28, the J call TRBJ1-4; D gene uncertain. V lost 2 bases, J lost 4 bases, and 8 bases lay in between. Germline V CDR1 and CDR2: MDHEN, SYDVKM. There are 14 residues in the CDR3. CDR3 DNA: TGTGCCAGCAGTTTAGCAGATCATAATGAAAAACTGTTTTTT. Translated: CASSLADHNEKLFF.

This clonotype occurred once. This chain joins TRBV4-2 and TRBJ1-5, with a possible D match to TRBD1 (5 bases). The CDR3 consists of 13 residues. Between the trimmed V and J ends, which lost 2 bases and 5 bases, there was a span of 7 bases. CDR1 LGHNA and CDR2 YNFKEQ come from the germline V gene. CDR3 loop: CASSQSQDQPQHF. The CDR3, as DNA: TGTGCCAGCAGCCAATCACAGGATCAGCCCCAGCATTTT.

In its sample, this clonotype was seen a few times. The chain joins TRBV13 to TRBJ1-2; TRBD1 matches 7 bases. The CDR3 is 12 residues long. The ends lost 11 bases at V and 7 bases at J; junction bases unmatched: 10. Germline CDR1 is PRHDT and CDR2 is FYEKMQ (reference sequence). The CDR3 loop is CAGERTGSGYTF. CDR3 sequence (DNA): TGTGCCGGAGAACGGACAGGATCTGGCTACACCTTC.

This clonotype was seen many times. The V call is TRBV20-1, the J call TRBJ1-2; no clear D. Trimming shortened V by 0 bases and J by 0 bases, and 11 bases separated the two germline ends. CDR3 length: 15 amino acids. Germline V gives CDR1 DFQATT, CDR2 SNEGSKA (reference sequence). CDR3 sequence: CSARDRGHPNYGYTF. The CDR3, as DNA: TGCAGTGCTAGAGATCGAGGTCACCCTAACTATGGCTACACCTTC.

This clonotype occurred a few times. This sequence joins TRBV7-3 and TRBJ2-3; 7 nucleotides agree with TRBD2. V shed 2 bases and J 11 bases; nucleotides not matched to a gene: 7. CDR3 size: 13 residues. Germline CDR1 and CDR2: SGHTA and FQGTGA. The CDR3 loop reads CASSLYGSGEQYF. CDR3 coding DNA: TGTGCCAGCAGCTTATACGGGAGCGGGGAGCAGTATTTT.

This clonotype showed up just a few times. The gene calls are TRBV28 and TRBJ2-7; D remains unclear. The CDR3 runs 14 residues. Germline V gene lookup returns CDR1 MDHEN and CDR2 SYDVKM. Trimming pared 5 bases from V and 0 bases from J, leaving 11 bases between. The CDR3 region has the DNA TGTGCCAGCAGTCCTCCAGCCAGCTCCTACGAGCAGTACGTC. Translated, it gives CASSPPASSYEQYV.